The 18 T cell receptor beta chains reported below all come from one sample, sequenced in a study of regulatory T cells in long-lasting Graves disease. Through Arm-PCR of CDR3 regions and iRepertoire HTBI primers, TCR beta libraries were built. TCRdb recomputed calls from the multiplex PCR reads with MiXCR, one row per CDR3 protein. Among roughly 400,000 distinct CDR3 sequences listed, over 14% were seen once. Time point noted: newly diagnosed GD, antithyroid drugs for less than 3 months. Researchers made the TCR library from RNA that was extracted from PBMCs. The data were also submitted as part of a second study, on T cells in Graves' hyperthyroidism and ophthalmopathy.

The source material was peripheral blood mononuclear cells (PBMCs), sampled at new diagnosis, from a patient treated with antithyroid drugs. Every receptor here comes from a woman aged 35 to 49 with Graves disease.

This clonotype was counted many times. CDR3 region: CAISESNRPNTEAFF. The CDR3 DNA reads TGTGCCATCAGTGAGTCTAACAGACCGAACACTGAAGCTTTCTTT. This chain links TRBV10-3 with TRBJ1-1; D remains ambiguous. V shed 0 bases and J shed 1 base, with 9 bases lying between them. The CDR3 runs to 15 residues. Germline-derived CDR1 and CDR2 are ENHRY and SYGVKD.

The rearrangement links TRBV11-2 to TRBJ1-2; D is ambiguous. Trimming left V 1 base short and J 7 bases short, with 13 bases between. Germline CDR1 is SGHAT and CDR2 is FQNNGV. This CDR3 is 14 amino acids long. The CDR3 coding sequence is TGTGCCAGCAGCTTAGGTCGTCATCCTCCTGGCTACACCTTC. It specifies CASSLGRHPPGYTF.

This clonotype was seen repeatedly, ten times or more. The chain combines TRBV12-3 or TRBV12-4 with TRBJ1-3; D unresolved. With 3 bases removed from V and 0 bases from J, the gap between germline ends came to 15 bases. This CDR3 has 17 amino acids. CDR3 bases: TGTGCCAGCAGTTTCCGAGGAACAGATCCCTCTGGAAACACCATATATTTT. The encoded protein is CASSFRGTDPSGNTIYF.

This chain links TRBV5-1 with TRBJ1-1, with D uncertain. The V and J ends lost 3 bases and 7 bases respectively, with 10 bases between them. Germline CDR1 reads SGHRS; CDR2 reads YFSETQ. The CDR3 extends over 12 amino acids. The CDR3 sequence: CASSSGSVEAFF. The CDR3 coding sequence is TGCGCCAGCAGCTCTGGCTCCGTTGAAGCTTTCTTT.

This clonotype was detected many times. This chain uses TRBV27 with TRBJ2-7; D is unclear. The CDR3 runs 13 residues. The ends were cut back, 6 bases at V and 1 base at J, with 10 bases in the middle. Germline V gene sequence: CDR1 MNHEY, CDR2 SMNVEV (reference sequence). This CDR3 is CASSPTESYEQYF. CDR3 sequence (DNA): TGTGCCAGCAGCCCCACAGAGTCCTACGAGCAGTACTTC.

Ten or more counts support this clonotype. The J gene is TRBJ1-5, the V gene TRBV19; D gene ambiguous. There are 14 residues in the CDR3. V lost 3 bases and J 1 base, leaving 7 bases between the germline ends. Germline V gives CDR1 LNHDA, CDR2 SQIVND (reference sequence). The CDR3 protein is CASSIPGSNQPQHF. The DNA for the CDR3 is TGTGCCAGTAGTATCCCGGGCAGCAATCAGCCCCAGCATTTT.

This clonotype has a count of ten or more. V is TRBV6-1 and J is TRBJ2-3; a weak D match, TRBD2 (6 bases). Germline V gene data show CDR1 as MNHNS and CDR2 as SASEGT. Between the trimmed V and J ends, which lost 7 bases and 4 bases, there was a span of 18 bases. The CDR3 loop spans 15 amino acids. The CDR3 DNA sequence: TGTGCCAGCACCACCGGGCGGGGAACAGCAGATACGCAGTATTTT. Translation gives CASTTGRGTADTQYF.

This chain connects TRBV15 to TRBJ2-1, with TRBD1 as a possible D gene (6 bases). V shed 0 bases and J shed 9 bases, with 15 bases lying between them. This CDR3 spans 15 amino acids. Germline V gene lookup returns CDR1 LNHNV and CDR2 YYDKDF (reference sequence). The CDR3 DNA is TGTGCCACCAGCAGAGATTATGTGGGGGCGACTGAGCAGTTCTTC. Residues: CATSRDYVGATEQFF.

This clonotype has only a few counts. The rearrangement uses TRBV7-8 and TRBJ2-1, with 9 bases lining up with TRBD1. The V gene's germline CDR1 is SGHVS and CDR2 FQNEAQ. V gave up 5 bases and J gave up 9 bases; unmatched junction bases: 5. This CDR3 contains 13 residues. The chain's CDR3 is CASSPDRGGEQFF. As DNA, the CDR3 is TGTGCCAGCAGCCCGGACAGGGGTGGTGAGCAGTTCTTC.

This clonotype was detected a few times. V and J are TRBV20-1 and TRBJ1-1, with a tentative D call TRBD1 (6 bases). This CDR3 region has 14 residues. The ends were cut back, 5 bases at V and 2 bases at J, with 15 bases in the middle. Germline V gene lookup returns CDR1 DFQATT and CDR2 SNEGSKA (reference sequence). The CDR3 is CSALGQILNTEAFF. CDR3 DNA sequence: TGCAGTGCTCTTGGACAGATATTAAACACTGAAGCTTTCTTT.

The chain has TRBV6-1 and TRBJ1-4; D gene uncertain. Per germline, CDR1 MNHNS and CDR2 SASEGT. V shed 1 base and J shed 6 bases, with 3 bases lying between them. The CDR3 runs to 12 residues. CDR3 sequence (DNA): TGTGCCAGCAGTGAAGTTGATGAAAAACTGTTTTTT. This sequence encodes CASSEVDEKLFF.

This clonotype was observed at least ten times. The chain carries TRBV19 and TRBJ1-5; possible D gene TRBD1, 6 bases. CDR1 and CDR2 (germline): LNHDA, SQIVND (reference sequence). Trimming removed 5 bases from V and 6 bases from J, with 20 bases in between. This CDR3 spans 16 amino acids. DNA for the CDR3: TGTGCCAGTAGTCGAGGGGGGACGCCCGCCTTTCAGCCCCAGCATTTT. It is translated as CASSRGGTPAFQPQHF.

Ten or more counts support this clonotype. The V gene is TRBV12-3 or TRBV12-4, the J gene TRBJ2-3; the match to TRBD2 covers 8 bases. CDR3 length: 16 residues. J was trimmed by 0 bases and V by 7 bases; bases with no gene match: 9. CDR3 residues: CASNLRGLGSTDTQYF. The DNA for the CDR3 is TGTGCCAGCAACCTTCGGGGACTAGGGAGCACAGATACGCAGTATTTT.

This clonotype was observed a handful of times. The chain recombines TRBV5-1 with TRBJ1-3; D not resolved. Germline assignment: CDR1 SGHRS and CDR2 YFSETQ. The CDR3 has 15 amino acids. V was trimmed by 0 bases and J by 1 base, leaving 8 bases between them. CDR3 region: CASSLATGSGNTIYF. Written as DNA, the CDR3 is TGCGCCAGCAGCTTGGCCACGGGTTCTGGAAACACCATATATTTT.

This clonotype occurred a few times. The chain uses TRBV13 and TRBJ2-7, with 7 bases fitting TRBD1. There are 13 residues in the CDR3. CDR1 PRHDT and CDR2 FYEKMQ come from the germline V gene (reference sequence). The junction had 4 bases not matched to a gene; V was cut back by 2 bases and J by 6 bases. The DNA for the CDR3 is TGTGCCAGCAGCTTAAAGGGGGCAGGCGAGCAGTACTTC. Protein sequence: CASSLKGAGEQYF.

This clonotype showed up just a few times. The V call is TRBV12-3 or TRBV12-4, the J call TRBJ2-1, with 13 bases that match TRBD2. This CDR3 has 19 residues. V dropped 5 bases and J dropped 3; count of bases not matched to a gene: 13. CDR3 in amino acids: CASSTGLAGPHPSYNEQFF. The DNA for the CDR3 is TGTGCCAGCAGTACGGGACTAGCGGGACCCCATCCCAGCTACAATGAGCAGTTCTTC.

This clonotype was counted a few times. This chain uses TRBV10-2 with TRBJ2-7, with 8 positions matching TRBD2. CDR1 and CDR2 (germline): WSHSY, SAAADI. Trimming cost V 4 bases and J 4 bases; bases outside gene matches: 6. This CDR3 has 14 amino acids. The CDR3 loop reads CASSAIAGPYEQYF. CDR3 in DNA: TGCGCCAGCAGTGCCATAGCGGGGCCATACGAGCAGTACTTC.

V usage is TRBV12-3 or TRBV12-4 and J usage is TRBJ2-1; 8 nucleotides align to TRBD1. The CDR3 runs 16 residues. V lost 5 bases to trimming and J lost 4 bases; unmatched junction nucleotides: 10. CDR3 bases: TGTGCCAGCAGTCCCGGACAGGGTACCCCTTACAATGAGCAGTTCTTC. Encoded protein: CASSPGQGTPYNEQFF.